One and the same sample provided the 5 T cell receptor beta chains below, sequenced in a study of blood T cell repertoires in COVID-19. Some clones are missing from TCRdb's copy, which holds only in-frame ones; the method was immunoSEQ multiplex PCR. The sample includes roughly 86,000 clones, approximately 85% of them seen just once. Sequencing input: peripheral blood. The receptor source for this set is a woman older than 75 with COVID-19, enrolled during active disease.

CDR3 residues: CASSRDFSSYEQYF. DNA of the CDR3: TGTGCCAGCAGCCGGGACTTCAGCTCCTACGAGCAGTACTTC. J is TRBJ2-7 and V is TRBV2; D perhaps matches TRBD2 (6 bases). This CDR3 has 14 amino acids. Germline CDR1 reads SNHLY; CDR2 reads FYNNEI. V shed 6 bases and J shed 0 bases, with 12 bases lying between them.

The chain has TRBV2 and TRBJ2-3; D call uncertain. The CDR3 contains 14 residues. V shed 6 bases and J shed 1 base, with 11 bases lying between them. CDR1 and CDR2 from the germline V gene are SNHLY and FYNNEI. In DNA, the CDR3 is TGTGCCAGCAGGGCGGCAACGGGCACAGATACGCAGTATTTT. Protein product: CASRAATGTDTQYF.

The CDR3 DNA reads as TGTGCCAGTAGTGTGGGACTAGCGAGCACGAATACGCAGTATTTT. Translation gives CASSVGLASTNTQYF. The V and J genes are TRBV19 and TRBJ2-3, with 10 bases identical to TRBD2. V gave up 5 bases and J gave up 7 bases; unmatched junction bases: 9. Germline V gives CDR1 LNHDA, CDR2 SQIVND (reference sequence). The CDR3 covers 15 residues.

CDR3 bases: TGTGCCAGCTCACTCACACAGCAATCGGATGGCTACACCTTC. Protein sequence: CASSLTQQSDGYTF. This chain links TRBV18 with TRBJ1-2; D ambiguous. Germline V CDR1 and CDR2: KGHSH, LQKENI. The V end lost 4 bases, the J end lost 6 bases, and 15 bases lay between the germline ends. This CDR3 contains 14 residues.

This sequence joins TRBV12-3 or TRBV12-4 and TRBJ1-2, with D unresolved. V was clipped by 2 bases and J by 7 bases, with 5 bases between them. This CDR3 has 11 residues. CDR3 in DNA: TGTGCCAGCAGTTTACGGGGTGGCTACACCTTC. It is translated as CASSLRGGYTF.